This T cell receptor beta chain was obtained from a study of cytomegalovirus exposure and HLA in healthy donors. Study-level results: TCR beta chains numbering under 200 were designated cytomegalovirus-associated. Later, an analysis found that TCR clusters from the first cohort tended to co-occur in the 120 or so validation repertoires.

The repertoire was sequenced with immunoSEQ multiplex PCR; TCRdb's copy has only in-frame clones and lacks some. This table holds around 190,000 clones, about 84% found once. This clone was counted a single time. No antigen is known for it. The same CDR3 also results from other DNA sequences found in this sample. The TCR comes from a woman in her late teens or twenties in good health and CMV-seronegative. The specimen sequenced was PBMCs.

The CDR3 nucleotides read TGTGCCAGCAGTCTCGGACAGGGGAACACTGAAGCTTTCTTT. Its protein product is CASSLGQGNTEAFF. The chain has TRBV27 and TRBJ1-1, with 8 bases lining up with TRBD1. V shed 5 bases and J 1 base; nucleotides not matched to a gene: 3. CDR3 length equals 14 residues. CDR1 and CDR2 (germline): MNHEY, SMNVEV (reference sequence).